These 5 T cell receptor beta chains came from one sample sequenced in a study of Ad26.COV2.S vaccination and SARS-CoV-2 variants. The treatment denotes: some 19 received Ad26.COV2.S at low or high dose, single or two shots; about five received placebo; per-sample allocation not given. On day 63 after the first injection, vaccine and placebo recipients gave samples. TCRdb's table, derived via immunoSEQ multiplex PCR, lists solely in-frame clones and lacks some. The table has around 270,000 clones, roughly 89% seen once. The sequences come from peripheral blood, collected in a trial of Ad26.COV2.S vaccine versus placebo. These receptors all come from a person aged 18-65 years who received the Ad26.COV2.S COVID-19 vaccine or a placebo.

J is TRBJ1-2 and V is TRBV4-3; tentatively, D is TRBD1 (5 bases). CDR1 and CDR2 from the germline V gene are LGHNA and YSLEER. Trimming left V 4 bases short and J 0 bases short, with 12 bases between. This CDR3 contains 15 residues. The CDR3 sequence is CASSPSLGANYGYTF. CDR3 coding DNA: TGCGCCAGCAGCCCGAGTCTAGGGGCTAACTATGGCTACACCTTC.

The CDR3 nucleotides read TGTGCCAGCAGGCTACAGGGGGCAGGGAACACTGAAGCTTTCTTT. Its translation: CASRLQGAGNTEAFF. The rearrangement joins TRBV7-6 to TRBJ1-1, with 9 positions matching TRBD1. J gave up 1 base and V 6 bases, and 6 bases lay outside the gene matches. This CDR3 spans 15 amino acids. Germline CDR1 SGHVS, CDR2 FNYEAQ.

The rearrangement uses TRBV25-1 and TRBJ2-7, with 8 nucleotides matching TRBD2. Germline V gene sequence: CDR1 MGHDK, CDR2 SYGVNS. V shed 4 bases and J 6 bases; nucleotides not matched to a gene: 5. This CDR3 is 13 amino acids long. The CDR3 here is CASSAPGGREQYF. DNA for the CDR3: TGTGCCAGCAGTGCACCGGGGGGGCGCGAGCAGTACTTC.

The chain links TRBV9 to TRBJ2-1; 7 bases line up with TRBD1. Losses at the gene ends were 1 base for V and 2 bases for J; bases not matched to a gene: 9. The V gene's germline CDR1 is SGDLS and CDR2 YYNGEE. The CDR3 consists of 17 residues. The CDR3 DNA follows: TGTGCCAGCAGCGTAAGCCCAGGGGGAGATACCTACAATGAGCAGTTCTTC. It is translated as CASSVSPGGDTYNEQFF.

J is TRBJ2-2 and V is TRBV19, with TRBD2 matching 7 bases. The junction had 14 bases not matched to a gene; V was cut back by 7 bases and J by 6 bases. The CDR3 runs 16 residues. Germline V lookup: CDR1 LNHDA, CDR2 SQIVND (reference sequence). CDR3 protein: CASMFSGADLPGELFF. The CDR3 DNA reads TGTGCCAGTATGTTCAGCGGGGCCGACCTTCCCGGGGAGCTGTTTTTT.